A single sample is the source of the 13 T cell receptor beta chains below, sequenced in a study of T-cell reconstitution after alpha-beta-depleted transplantation in children. Construction of the TCRbeta library involved unique molecular identifiers. TCRdb re-analysed the PCR reads in MiXCR, keeping a single row per CDR3 protein. The data contain about 610,000 distinct CDR3 sequences, 20% to 30% of them singletons. The sequenced sample was PBMCs, obtained before TCRalphabeta/CD19-depleted stem cell transplant. Every receptor here comes from a boy under two years old with Wiskott-Aldrich syndrome, due to receive a stem cell transplant.

This clonotype was observed a handful of times. The V call is TRBV12-3 or TRBV12-4, the J call TRBJ2-3, with no clear D. The V gene lost 7 bases and the J gene lost 2 bases, with 13 bases spanning the gap. This CDR3 is built from 14 residues. Here the CDR3 DNA reads TGTGCCAGCACCGAGAGACGGATCACAGATACGCAGTATTTT. It yields the protein CASTERRITDTQYF.

V and J are TRBV12-3 or TRBV12-4 and TRBJ2-5; 11 positions agree with TRBD2. This CDR3 is 15 amino acids long. The J segment lost 0 bases and the V segment lost 7 bases, leaving 4 bases of the junction unmatched. The CDR3 region is CASKPGLADQETQYF. In nucleotides, the CDR3 is TGTGCCAGCAAACCGGGACTAGCGGACCAAGAGACCCAGTACTTC.

The chain employs TRBV20-1 and TRBJ1-1; the D gene is possibly TRBD1 (5 bases). V shed 4 bases and J shed 5 bases, with 17 bases lying between them. CDR1 DFQATT and CDR2 SNEGSKA come from the germline V gene (reference sequence). The CDR3 loop spans 14 amino acids. This CDR3 is CSATGLRGVTEAFF. The CDR3 nucleotides read TGCAGTGCTACCGGTTTAAGAGGGGTTACTGAAGCTTTCTTT.

The J gene is TRBJ2-1, the V gene TRBV28; possibly TRBD2 for D (5 bases). CDR3 length: 16 amino acids. Germline CDR1 reads MDHEN; CDR2 reads SYDVKM. Trimming took off 5 bases at V and 7 bases at J, with 21 bases between the two ends. This CDR3 reads CASSPPTRPSTNEQFF. In DNA, the CDR3 is TGTGCCAGCAGTCCCCCCACTAGGCCCTCTACAAATGAGCAGTTCTTC.

This rearrangement joins TRBV10-3 to TRBJ2-1, with TRBD2 matching over 15 bases. This CDR3 contains 16 residues. J lost 7 bases, V lost 5 bases, and 6 bases had no gene match. Germline V gene data show CDR1 as ENHRY and CDR2 as SYGVKD. CDR3 in amino acids: CAISWTSGRVQNEQFF. The CDR3 DNA is TGTGCCATCAGTTGGACTAGCGGGAGGGTTCAGAATGAGCAGTTCTTC.

This clonotype was seen only a few times. The V gene is TRBV6-5, the J gene TRBJ1-2; possible D gene TRBD1, 6 bases. The CDR3 sequence is 12 residues long. Per the germline V gene, CDR1 is MNHEY and CDR2 is SVGAGI. V was pared by 2 bases and J by 8 bases, with 9 bases between. CDR3 DNA: TGTGCCAGCAGTTACAACGGGGGCGGCTACACCTTC. It translates to CASSYNGGGYTF.

This clonotype was seen a handful of times. The chain employs TRBV20-1 and TRBJ1-2; D perhaps matches TRBD1 (5 bases). V lost 2 bases and J lost 0, with 10 bases in between. Germline V gene lookup returns CDR1 DFQATT and CDR2 SNEGSKA (reference sequence). This CDR3 has 14 amino acids. The CDR3 DNA reads TGCAGTGCTAGATCTCAGACAGCTAACTATGGCTACACCTTC. It codes for CSARSQTANYGYTF.

V gene TRBV20-1 combines with J gene TRBJ2-5, with 8 bases identical to TRBD1. Germline V gene lookup returns CDR1 DFQATT and CDR2 SNEGSKA (reference sequence). The V gene end was trimmed by 0 bases and the J gene end by 6 bases; junction bases not matched to a gene: 12. The CDR3 consists of 16 residues. The CDR3 sequence: CSARDPDRATGKTQYF. In DNA, the CDR3 is TGCAGTGCTAGAGACCCGGACAGGGCGACTGGAAAGACCCAGTACTTC.

The chain joins TRBV27 to TRBJ2-1; perhaps TRBD2 as D (7 bases). Trimming shortened V by 3 bases and J by 1 base, and 13 bases separated the two germline ends. Germline V gene lookup returns CDR1 MNHEY and CDR2 SMNVEV (reference sequence). This CDR3 contains 16 residues. The chain's CDR3 is CASSLGAGESYNEQFF. The CDR3 region has the DNA TGTGCCAGCAGTTTGGGGGCGGGAGAGTCCTACAATGAGCAGTTCTTC.

The chain links TRBV28 to TRBJ2-7; D is ambiguous. V was pared by 6 bases and J by 7 bases, with 16 bases between. This CDR3 has 13 residues. The germline V gene encodes CDR1 MDHEN and CDR2 SYDVKM. The CDR3, as DNA: TGTGCCAGCAGCTGGCCCTTAGGTGGGGAGCAGTACTTC. Translation gives CASSWPLGGEQYF.

This clonotype has more than one count but fewer than ten. DNA for the CDR3: TGCAGCGTTGAATTCGACCGCCCCTACGAGCAGTACTTC. It translates to CSVEFDRPYEQYF. V usage is TRBV29-1 and J usage is TRBJ2-7; D gene uncertain. The CDR3 is 13 amino acids. V shed 2 bases and J shed 2 bases, with 10 bases lying between them. In germline, CDR1 is SQVTM, CDR2 ANQGSEA.

This chain uses TRBV29-1 with TRBJ1-1; D unresolved. Trimming stripped 5 bases from V and 2 bases from J, with 12 bases between. This CDR3 is built from 13 residues. CDR1 SQVTM and CDR2 ANQGSEA come from the germline V gene. CDR3 coding DNA: TGCAGCGTTCTTAGGACGGAAAACACTGAAGCTTTCTTT. It encodes CSVLRTENTEAFF.

This clonotype was seen only a few times. V usage is TRBV11-2 and J usage is TRBJ2-1; the D gene is possibly TRBD2 (6 bases). Trimming shortened V by 1 base and J by 10 bases, and 11 bases separated the two germline ends. The CDR3 extends over 13 amino acids. Per the germline V gene, CDR1 is SGHAT and CDR2 is FQNNGV. The CDR3 loop is CASSLVVAGEQFF. Here the CDR3 DNA reads TGTGCCAGCAGCTTAGTTGTTGCGGGAGAGCAGTTCTTC. Based on the CDR3 plus reference TRBV11-2 and TRBJ2-1, the full variable domain is EAGVAQSPRYKIIEKRQSVAFWCNPISGHATLYWYQQILGQGPKLLIQFQNNGVVDDSQLPKDRFSAERLKGVDSTLKIQPAKLEDSAVYLCASSLVVAGEQFFGPGTRLTVL.